The entry that follows covers one TCR beta chain sequence. The antigen is undetermined. This clone may be a read error of a much larger clone one base away. Trimming cost V 3 bases and J 2 bases, with 17 bases left between them. The CDR3 has 17 amino acids. The germline gives CDR1 LGHDT, CDR2 YNNKEL (reference sequence). These data originate in a study of T cells in Graves' hyperthyroidism and ophthalmopathy. Notes on the study in general: The majority of expanded thyroid clonotypes above 0.001 also appeared in blood.

Using RNA transcripts as the source, TCR beta CDR3 regions were amplified. The TCR CDR3 first-round RT-PCR relied on the HTBI primer set. TCRdb itself ran the multiplex PCR reads through MiXCR, one entry per CDR3 protein. The sample lists about 180,000 distinct CDR3 sequences, over 15% occurring once. V is TRBV3-1 and J is TRBJ1-5, with D possibly TRBD1 on 6 matching bases. Sequencing was carried out using blood. This sequence originates from a woman between 45 and 60 years old with Graves' hyperthyroidism. The CDR3 coding sequence is TGTGCCAGCAGCCAGTCCGAGGGGGGTACGGGCAATCAGCCCCAGCATTTT. Encoded protein: CASSQSEGGTGNQPQHF. Full variable domain (remainder filled in from reference TRBV3-1 and TRBJ1-5): DTAVSQTPKYLVTQMGNDKSIKCEQNLGHDTMYWYKQDSKKFLKIMFSYNNKELIINETVPNRFSPKSPDKAHLNLHINSLELGDSAVYFCASSQSEGGTGNQPQHFGDGTRLSIL.